This passage covers 30 T cell receptor beta chains from one sample sequenced in a study of blood T cell repertoires in COVID-19. The method was immunoSEQ multiplex PCR; TCRdb's version includes in-frame clones alone and lacks a portion of them. The sample has over 85,000 clones, almost 85% seen once; the top ten hold more than 9%. Input material: peripheral blood. These receptors all come from a man aged 35 to 55 with active or convalescent COVID-19.

The J gene is TRBJ1-1, the V gene TRBV19; D not certain. Germline V gene sequence: CDR1 LNHDA, CDR2 SQIVND (reference sequence). The CDR3 is made up of 10 amino acids. V lost 7 bases and J 7 bases, leaving 7 bases between the germline ends. The CDR3 loop is CASIRFEAFF. The CDR3 DNA reads TGTGCCAGTATTCGGTTTGAAGCTTTCTTT.

The CDR3 is CASSVGLADHYNEQFF. CDR3 DNA: TGTGCCAGCAGCGTAGGTCTAGCGGACCACTACAATGAGCAGTTCTTC. The J gene is TRBJ2-1, the V gene TRBV9; 7 bases fit TRBD2. Germline assignment: CDR1 SGDLS and CDR2 YYNGEE. This CDR3 is 16 amino acids long. The junction had 6 bases not matched to a gene; V was cut back by 0 bases and J by 3 bases. Using reference TRBV9 and TRBJ2-1 for the parts outside the CDR3, the full variable domain is DSGVTQTPKHLITATGQRVTLRCSPRSGDLSVYWYQQSLDQGLQFLIQYYNGEERAKGNILERFSAQQFPDLHSELNLSSLELGDSALYFCASSVGLADHYNEQFFGPGTRLTVL.

The chain links TRBV6-2 or TRBV6-3 to TRBJ1-2; D is uncertain. Germline V gives CDR1 MNHEY, CDR2 SVGEGT. V was pared by 2 bases and J by 4 bases, with 8 bases between. CDR3 length: 13 amino acids. CDR3 residues: CASSYEVPYGYTF. The CDR3 DNA reads TGTGCCAGCAGTTACGAGGTACCCTATGGCTACACCTTC.

CDR3: CASSSPVNEKLFF. The CDR3, as DNA: TGTGCCAGCAGCTCTCCGGTAAACGAAAAACTGTTTTTT. The V gene is TRBV5-5, the J gene TRBJ1-4; unclear D gene. Trimming took 3 bases from V and 8 from J, leaving 11 bases between them. Germline values: CDR1 SGHKS, CDR2 YYEKEE (reference sequence). CDR3 length: 13 residues.

In the case of this clone: The same CDR3 is also encoded by other DNA sequences in this sample. V gene TRBV6-5 combines with J gene TRBJ1-6; 9 bases fit TRBD1. Germline V lookup: CDR1 MNHEY, CDR2 SVGAGI. CDR3 length: 14 residues. After removal of 4 bases from V and 6 bases from J, the junction contained 1 base not matched to a gene. In nucleotides, the CDR3 is TGTGCCAGCAGTTTGGGACAGGGTAATTCACCCCTCCACTTT. Translated: CASSLGQGNSPLHF.

This sequence joins TRBV20-1 and TRBJ1-4, with TRBD1 as a possible D gene (6 bases). There are 13 residues in the CDR3. Germline V lookup: CDR1 DFQATT, CDR2 SNEGSKA (reference sequence). The V and J ends lost 3 bases and 5 bases respectively, with 10 bases between them. The CDR3: CSASGQGNEKLFF. DNA for the CDR3: TGCAGTGCTAGTGGGCAGGGGAATGAAAAACTGTTTTTT.

The chain recombines TRBV6-1 with TRBJ1-2; 8 positions match TRBD1. Germline CDR1 MNHNS, CDR2 SASEGT. V shed 1 base, J shed 10 bases, and the junction held 8 bases outside the gene matches. CDR3 size: 14 residues. CDR3 sequence: CASSEVVATGDYTF. The CDR3 region has the DNA TGTGCCAGCAGTGAAGTCGTCGCGACAGGGGACTACACCTTC.

The V gene is TRBV6-2 or TRBV6-3, the J gene TRBJ2-3; TRBD2 matches at 9 bases. The germline gives CDR1 MNHEY, CDR2 SVGEGT. The CDR3 totals 16 residues. V was pared by 6 bases and J by 4 bases, with 11 bases of the junction left unmatched. The CDR3 DNA reads as TGTGCCAGCAGCCCCGGGGGGCGGGGGGGCGCAGATACGCAGTATTTT. Its protein is CASSPGGRGGADTQYF.

The chain links TRBV10-1 to TRBJ2-2; 8 nucleotides agree with TRBD1. Trimming at V came to 10 bases and at J to 4 bases, leaving 5 bases not matched to a gene. The CDR3 is 13 amino acids. Germline V CDR1 and CDR2: WNHNN, SYGVQD (reference sequence). The CDR3 DNA reads as TGCGCCACGGGACAGGCACTCACCGGGGAGCTGTTTTTT. Translating gives CATGQALTGELFF.

The rearrangement links TRBV3-1 (or the pseudogene TRBV3-2) to TRBJ1-3; D ambiguous. Germline V gives CDR1 LGHDT, CDR2 YNNKEL (reference sequence). V dropped 4 bases and J dropped 0 bases, with 13 bases sitting between them. This CDR3 contains 16 residues. The DNA for the CDR3 is TGTGCCAGCAGCCGTCCCGCCCCGAGCTCTGGAAACACCATATATTTT. This gives the protein CASSRPAPSSGNTIYF.

This clone has only one observation. V usage is TRBV7-2 and J usage is TRBJ1-1, with TRBD1 matching over 7 bases. This CDR3 is built from 12 residues. Germline CDR1 reads SGHTA; CDR2 reads FQGNSA. Trimming at V came to 5 bases and at J to 11 bases, leaving 8 bases not matched to a gene. The CDR3 region has the DNA TGTGCCAGCAGCCGGGACAGCCAGGGGGCTTTCTTT. Translation: CASSRDSQGAFF.

The chain couples TRBV11-1 to TRBJ2-2; perhaps TRBD1 as D (6 bases). Looked up from germline, CDR1 is SGHAT and CDR2 is FQDESV (reference sequence). CDR3 length equals 15 residues. V was pared by 5 bases and J by 9 bases, with 19 bases between. CDR3 region: CASSPILGAAWELFF. The CDR3 region has the DNA TGTGCCAGCAGCCCCATCCTGGGGGCAGCTTGGGAGCTGTTTTTT. Full variable domain (rest looked up from reference TRBV11-1 and TRBJ2-2): EAEVAQSPRYKITEKSQAVAFWCDPISGHATLYWYRQILGQGPELLVQFQDESVVDDSQLPKDRFSAERLKGVDSTLKIQPAELGDSAMYLCASSPILGAAWELFFGEGSRLTVL.

This chain links TRBV7-9 with TRBJ1-5, with TRBD1 matching over 7 bases. V lost 2 bases and J lost 3; bases outside the gene matches: 7. CDR1 is SEHNR, CDR2 FQNEAQ, per germline (reference sequence). The CDR3 consists of 16 residues. The CDR3 region is CASSLSTGVLNQPQHF. In nucleotides, the CDR3 is TGTGCCAGCAGCTTATCTACAGGGGTCCTCAATCAGCCCCAGCATTTT.

The chain uses TRBV7-8 and TRBJ2-2; maybe TRBD1 (6 bases). The CDR3 totals 17 residues. Germline values: CDR1 SGHVS, CDR2 FQNEAQ. Trimming shortened V by 5 bases and J by 6 bases, and 22 bases separated the two germline ends. For the CDR3, the DNA is TGTGCCAGCAGCCGCAGGGGTAACGGGGATGTCTCCGGGGAGCTGTTTTTT. Its protein product is CASSRRGNGDVSGELFF. Filled out from reference TRBV7-8 and TRBJ2-2, the complete variable domain reads GAGVSQSPRYKVAKRGQDVALRCDPISGHVSLFWYQQALGQGPEFLTYFQNEAQLDKSGLPSDRFFAERPEGSVSTLKIQRTQQEDSAVYLCASSRRGNGDVSGELFFGEGSRLTVL.

J is TRBJ1-3 and V is TRBV18, with a tentative D call TRBD1 (6 bases). The germline V gene encodes CDR1 KGHSH and CDR2 LQKENI. The CDR3 runs 16 residues. Trimming cost V 3 bases and J 3 bases, with 15 bases left between them. The CDR3 DNA is TGTGCCAGCTCACCCCCGGGGGGACACCTTGGAAACACCATATATTTT. It yields the protein CASSPPGGHLGNTIYF.

In DNA form, the CDR3 reads TGTGCCAGCAGTTACAGGACAGGTGGGGGCACTGAAGCTTTCTTT. Protein product: CASSYRTGGGTEAFF. The rearrangement links TRBV6-5 to TRBJ1-1, with 7 bases that match TRBD1. CDR1 and CDR2 (germline): MNHEY, SVGAGI. CDR3 length: 15 amino acids. J lost 4 bases, V lost 2 bases, and 7 bases had no gene match.

This clone has only one observation. The chain has TRBV20-1 and TRBJ2-5; a weak D match, TRBD1 (6 bases). Deletions cut 6 bases from V and 2 bases from J, with 7 bases between. Per the germline V gene, CDR1 is DFQATT and CDR2 is SNEGSKA (reference sequence). The CDR3 loop spans 11 amino acids. The CDR3 sequence: CSADRQETQYF. The CDR3 region has the DNA TGCAGTGCCGACAGGCAAGAGACCCAGTACTTC.

There are a few counts of this clone. The rearrangement uses TRBV7-2 and TRBJ2-2; maybe TRBD1 (6 bases). CDR3 length equals 17 residues. Germline V gene data show CDR1 as SGHTA and CDR2 as FQGNSA. The germline V and J ends were trimmed by 1 base and 4 bases, with 16 bases remaining between them. CDR3 in DNA: TGTGCCAGCAGCTTAGTCCCGGACAGCTTTTTCACCGGGGAGCTGTTTTTT. As protein: CASSLVPDSFFTGELFF.

This chain uses TRBV6-5 with TRBJ2-7; maybe TRBD1 (6 bases). This CDR3 has 13 residues. V lost 6 bases to trimming and J lost 0 bases, with 9 bases between them. Germline V gene data show CDR1 as MNHEY and CDR2 as SVGAGI. CDR3 region: CASRRQDSYEQYF. The CDR3 region has the DNA TGTGCCAGCAGACGACAGGACTCCTACGAGCAGTACTTC.

CDR3 DNA sequence: TGTGCCAGCAGCCAAGATCCCGGGTCACCCCTCCACTTT. Its translation is CASSQDPGSPLHF. The rearrangement links TRBV3-1 (or the pseudogene TRBV3-2) to TRBJ1-6; D ambiguous. There are 13 residues in the CDR3. V shed 0 bases and J shed 10 bases, with 7 bases lying between them. In germline, CDR1 is LGHDT, CDR2 YNNKEL (reference sequence).

This clone turned up a few times. The chain uses TRBV7-9 and TRBJ2-7; TRBD1 agrees at 9 bases. Trimming at V came to 6 bases and at J to 7 bases, leaving 13 bases not matched to a gene. This CDR3 has 15 amino acids. CDR1 and CDR2 (germline): SEHNR, FQNEAQ (reference sequence). The CDR3 region has the DNA TGTGCCAGCAGTTCGTGGGACAGGGTAATAGGGGAGCAGTACTTC. Protein: CASSSWDRVIGEQYF.

This clone appeared a single time. This chain uses TRBV18 with TRBJ1-4; unclear D gene. Germline V gene data show CDR1 as KGHSH and CDR2 as LQKENI. V gave up 0 bases and J gave up 8 bases, with 7 bases separating them. The length of the CDR3 is 13 residues. Here the CDR3 DNA reads TGTGCCAGCTCACCACCCTCACGGGAAAAACTGTTTTTT. Its protein product is CASSPPSREKLFF.

The chain combines TRBV3-1 (or the pseudogene TRBV3-2) with TRBJ1-2, with 7 bases lining up with TRBD1. Germline CDR1 and CDR2: LGHDT and YNNKEL (reference sequence). The CDR3 is made up of 14 amino acids. The J segment lost 6 bases and the V segment lost 1 base, leaving 5 bases of the junction unmatched. The CDR3 region is CASSQGTGRNGYTF. CDR3 DNA sequence: TGTGCCAGCAGCCAAGGGACAGGCAGGAATGGCTACACCTTC.

CDR3 nucleotides: TGTGCCAGCAGCTCAGGGGGGACGGAGCATAGCTATGGCTACACCTTC. It codes for CASSSGGTEHSYGYTF. The chain joins TRBV7-9 to TRBJ1-2, with 7 bases matching TRBD1. The trim removed 4 bases at V and 4 bases at J, leaving 12 bases unmatched. The CDR3 is 16 residues long. CDR1 and CDR2 from the germline V gene are SEHNR and FQNEAQ (reference sequence). Full variable domain (missing parts from reference TRBV7-9 and TRBJ1-2): DTGVSQNPRHKITKRGQNVTFRCDPISEHNRLYWYRQTLGQGPEFLTYFQNEAQLEKSRLLSDRFSAERPKGSFSTLEIQRTEQGDSAMYLCASSSGGTEHSYGYTFGSGTRLTVV.

This chain connects TRBV6-1 to TRBJ1-3; 7 bases are a match to TRBD1. Per the germline V gene, CDR1 is MNHNS and CDR2 is SASEGT. This CDR3 is built from 15 residues. Unmatched junction bases numbered 11, after V lost 6 bases and J lost 6 bases. CDR3 sequence: CASSIQGVDENTIYF. The CDR3, as DNA: TGTGCCAGCAGCATTCAGGGGGTCGATGAAAACACCATATATTTT.

In its sample, this clone was seen a few times. The chain couples TRBV2 to TRBJ1-4; TRBD1 aligns across 7 bases. The germline gives CDR1 SNHLY, CDR2 FYNNEI. V was pared by 3 bases and J by 6 bases, with 7 bases of the junction left unmatched. CDR3 length equals 15 residues. This CDR3 reads CASSEQQGVYEKLFF. In DNA form, the CDR3 reads TGTGCCAGCAGTGAGCAGCAGGGGGTTTATGAAAAACTGTTTTTT.

The J gene is TRBJ1-2, the V gene TRBV6-5; D not resolved. V lost 7 bases and J lost 4, with 7 bases in between. The CDR3 has 11 residues. In germline, CDR1 is MNHEY, CDR2 SVGAGI. In nucleotides, the CDR3 is TGTGCCAGCACAGAATTCTATGGCTACACCTTC. Translation gives CASTEFYGYTF.

This rearrangement joins TRBV4-3 to TRBJ2-3; 7 bases line up with TRBD1. Germline CDR1 reads LGHNA; CDR2 reads YSLEER. After removal of 1 base from V and 1 base from J, the junction contained 11 bases not matched to a gene. The CDR3 is 18 amino acids. The CDR3 region is CASSQGTNRGWGTDTQYF. The CDR3 nucleotides are TGCGCCAGCAGCCAAGGGACAAACAGGGGTTGGGGCACAGATACGCAGTATTTT.

This chain joins TRBV18 and TRBJ1-5; tentative D call: TRBD1 (5 bases). The CDR3 loop spans 14 amino acids. Germline lookup yields CDR1 KGHSH and CDR2 LQKENI. Trimming took 6 bases from V and 3 from J, leaving 12 bases between them. The CDR3, as DNA: TGTGCCAGCTCGCTTGACAGAGTCAATCAGCCCCAGCATTTT. Translated: CASSLDRVNQPQHF.

This chain connects TRBV18 to TRBJ2-7; D unclear. The V gene's germline CDR1 is KGHSH and CDR2 LQKENI. The CDR3 is made up of 15 amino acids. Trimming removed 6 bases from V and 0 bases from J, with 15 bases in between. The CDR3 loop reads CASSTLPWASYEQYF. Written as DNA, the CDR3 is TGTGCCAGCTCTACATTACCGTGGGCCTCCTACGAGCAGTACTTC.